The entry below gives a single T cell receptor beta chain sequence along with its context. The entry originates in a study of response to subunit inactivated influenza vaccine. TCRdb re-called the RT-PCR reads with MiXCR, one entry per CDR3 protein. This repertoire shows hundreds of thousands of distinct CDR3 sequences, 12% to 15% found once; its top ten account for 6.5% to 8%. Trimming at V came to 2 bases and at J to 0 bases, leaving 9 bases not matched to a gene. CDR1 and CDR2 from the germline V gene are SGHAT and FQNNGV. The CDR3 totals 17 residues. The sequence was collected from a man between 45 and 60 years old who received an inactivated influenza vaccine. The chain has TRBV11-2 and TRBJ2-7; 8 nucleotides line up with TRBD2. The sample consisted of PBMCs from blood, taken 14 days before vaccination. The CDR3: CASSLTGSSGSSYEQYF. CDR3 nucleotide sequence: TGTGCCAGCAGCTTAACAGGGTCAAGCGGGAGCTCCTACGAGCAGTACTTC.